This T cell receptor beta chain was found in a study of naive CD8 T cells in extremely preterm neonates. Background on the study: Adult ages are 25-50 years in the abstract, 20-50 in methods. Study findings and constraints: Preterm neonates had significantly lower iChao1 richness than other age groups.

The count of this clone is one. Its matching antigen is unknown. V lost 5 bases and J lost 3; bases outside the gene matches: 10. CDR1 and CDR2 from the germline V gene are SQVTM and ANQGSEA. This CDR3 spans 15 amino acids. Libraries were prepared by immunoSEQ multiplex PCR; TCRdb keeps only in-frame clonotypes and omits some of them. In the table there are about 7,900 clones, 95% to 98% of which are singletons. The chain links TRBV29-1 to TRBJ2-3; 8 positions agree with TRBD2. Material: naive CD8+ T cells from blood. The source is a human donor in good health. CDR3 in amino acids: CSVTRTSRQTDTQYF. CDR3 coding DNA: TGCAGCGTTACCCGGACTAGCCGCCAGACAGATACGCAGTATTTT.